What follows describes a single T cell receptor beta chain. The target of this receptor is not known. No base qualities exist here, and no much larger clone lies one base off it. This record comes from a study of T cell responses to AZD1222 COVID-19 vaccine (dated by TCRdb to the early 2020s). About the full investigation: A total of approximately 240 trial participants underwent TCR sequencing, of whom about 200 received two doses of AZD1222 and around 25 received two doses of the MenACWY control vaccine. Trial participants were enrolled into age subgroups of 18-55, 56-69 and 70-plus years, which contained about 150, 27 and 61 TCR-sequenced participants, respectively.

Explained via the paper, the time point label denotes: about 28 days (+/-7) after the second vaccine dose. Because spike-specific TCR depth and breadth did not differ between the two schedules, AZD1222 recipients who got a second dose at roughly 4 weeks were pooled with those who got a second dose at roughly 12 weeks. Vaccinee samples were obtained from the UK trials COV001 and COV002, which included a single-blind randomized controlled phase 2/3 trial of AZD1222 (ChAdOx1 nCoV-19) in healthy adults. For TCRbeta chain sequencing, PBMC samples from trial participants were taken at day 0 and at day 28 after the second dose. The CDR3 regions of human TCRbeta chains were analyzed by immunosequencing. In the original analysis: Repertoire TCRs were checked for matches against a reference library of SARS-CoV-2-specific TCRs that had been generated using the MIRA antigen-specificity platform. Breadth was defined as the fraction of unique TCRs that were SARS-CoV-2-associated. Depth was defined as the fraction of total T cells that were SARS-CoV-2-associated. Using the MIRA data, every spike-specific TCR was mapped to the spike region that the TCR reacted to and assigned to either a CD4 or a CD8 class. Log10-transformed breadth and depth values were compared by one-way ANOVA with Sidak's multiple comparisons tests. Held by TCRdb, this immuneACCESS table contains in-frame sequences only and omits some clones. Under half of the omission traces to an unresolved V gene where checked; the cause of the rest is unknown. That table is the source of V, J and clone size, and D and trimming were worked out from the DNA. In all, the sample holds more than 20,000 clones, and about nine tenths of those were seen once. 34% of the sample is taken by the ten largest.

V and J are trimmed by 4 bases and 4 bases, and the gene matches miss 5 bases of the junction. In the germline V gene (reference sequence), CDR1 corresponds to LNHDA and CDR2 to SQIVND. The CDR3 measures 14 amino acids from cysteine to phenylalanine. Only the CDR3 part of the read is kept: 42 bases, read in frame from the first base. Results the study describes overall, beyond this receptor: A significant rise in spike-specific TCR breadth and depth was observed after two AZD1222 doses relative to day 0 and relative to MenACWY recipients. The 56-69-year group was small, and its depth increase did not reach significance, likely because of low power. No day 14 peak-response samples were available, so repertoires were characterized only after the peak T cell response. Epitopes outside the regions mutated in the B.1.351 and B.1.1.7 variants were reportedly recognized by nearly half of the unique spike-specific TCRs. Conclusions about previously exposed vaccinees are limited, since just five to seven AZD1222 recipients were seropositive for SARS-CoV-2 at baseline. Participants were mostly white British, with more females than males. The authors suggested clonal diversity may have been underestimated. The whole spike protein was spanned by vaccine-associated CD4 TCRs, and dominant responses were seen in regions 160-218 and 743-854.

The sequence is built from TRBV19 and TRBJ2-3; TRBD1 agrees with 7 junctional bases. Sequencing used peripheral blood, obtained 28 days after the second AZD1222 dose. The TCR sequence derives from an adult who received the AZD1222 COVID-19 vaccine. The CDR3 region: CASSNSGTADTQYF. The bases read TGTGCCAGTAGTAACTCCGGGACAGCAGATACGCAGTATTTT. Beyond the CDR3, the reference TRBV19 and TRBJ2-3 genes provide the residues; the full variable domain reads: DGGITQSPKYLFRKEGQNVTLSCEQNLNHDAMYWYRQDPGQGLRLIYYSQIVNDFQKGDIAEGYSVSREKKESFPLTVTSAQKNPTAFYLCASSNSGTADTQYFGPGTRLTVL.